This T cell receptor (beta chain) was captured by sequencing in a study of blood T cell repertoires in COVID-19. Study information: The study drew acute and convalescent COVID-19 samples from the United States, Italy and Spain.

Methods used by the authors: Estimation of nucleated cell counts was performed using reference gene primer amplification. Sequencing was performed with immunoSEQ multiplex PCR; in TCRdb, only in-frame clones are kept and a portion is missing. That table supplies the V and J calls and clone size; D and trimming were determined from the DNA. The sample records about 140,000 clones, about 87% being singletons. Seattle participants joined during active infection and were tracked over time. V was clipped by 4 bases and J by 0 bases, with 16 bases between them. Germline CDR1 and CDR2: SGHRS and YFSETQ. The CDR3 is 16 amino acids.

The gene calls are TRBV5-1 and TRBJ1-2; unclear D gene. Sequencing was carried out using peripheral blood. The source is a human donor with COVID-19, enrolled during active disease. The donor label of this sample is uncertain. Here the CDR3 reads CASSPGSQATNYGYTF. The CDR3 DNA sequence: TGCGCCAGCAGCCCTGGGTCCCAGGCAACTAACTATGGCTACACCTTC.